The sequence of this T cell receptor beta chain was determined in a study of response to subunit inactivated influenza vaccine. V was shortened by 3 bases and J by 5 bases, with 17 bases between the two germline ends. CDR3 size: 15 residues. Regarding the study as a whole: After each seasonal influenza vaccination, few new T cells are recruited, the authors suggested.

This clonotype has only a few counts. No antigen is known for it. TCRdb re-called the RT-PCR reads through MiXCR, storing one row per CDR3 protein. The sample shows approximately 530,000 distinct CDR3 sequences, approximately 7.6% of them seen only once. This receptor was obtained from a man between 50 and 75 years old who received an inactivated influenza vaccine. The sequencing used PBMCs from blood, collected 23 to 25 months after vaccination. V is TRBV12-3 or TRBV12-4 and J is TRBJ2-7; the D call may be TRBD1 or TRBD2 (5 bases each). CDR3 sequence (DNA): TGTGCCAGCAGTTTGCGAGGGGCGAGCCGGGACGAGCAGTACTTC. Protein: CASSLRGASRDEQYF.